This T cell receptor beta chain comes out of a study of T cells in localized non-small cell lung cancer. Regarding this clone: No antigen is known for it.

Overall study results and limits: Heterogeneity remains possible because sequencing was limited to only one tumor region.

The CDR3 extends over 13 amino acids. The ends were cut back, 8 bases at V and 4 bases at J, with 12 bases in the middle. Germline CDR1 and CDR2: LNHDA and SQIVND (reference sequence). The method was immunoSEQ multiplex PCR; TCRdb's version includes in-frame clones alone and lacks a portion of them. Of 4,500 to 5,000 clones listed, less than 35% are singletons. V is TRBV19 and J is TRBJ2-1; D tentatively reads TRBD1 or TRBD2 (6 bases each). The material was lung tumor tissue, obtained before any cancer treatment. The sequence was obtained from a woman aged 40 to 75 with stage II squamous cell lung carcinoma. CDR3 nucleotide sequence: TGTGCCAGTGAGGGGGGAATATACAATGAGCAGTTCTTC. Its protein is CASEGGIYNEQFF.